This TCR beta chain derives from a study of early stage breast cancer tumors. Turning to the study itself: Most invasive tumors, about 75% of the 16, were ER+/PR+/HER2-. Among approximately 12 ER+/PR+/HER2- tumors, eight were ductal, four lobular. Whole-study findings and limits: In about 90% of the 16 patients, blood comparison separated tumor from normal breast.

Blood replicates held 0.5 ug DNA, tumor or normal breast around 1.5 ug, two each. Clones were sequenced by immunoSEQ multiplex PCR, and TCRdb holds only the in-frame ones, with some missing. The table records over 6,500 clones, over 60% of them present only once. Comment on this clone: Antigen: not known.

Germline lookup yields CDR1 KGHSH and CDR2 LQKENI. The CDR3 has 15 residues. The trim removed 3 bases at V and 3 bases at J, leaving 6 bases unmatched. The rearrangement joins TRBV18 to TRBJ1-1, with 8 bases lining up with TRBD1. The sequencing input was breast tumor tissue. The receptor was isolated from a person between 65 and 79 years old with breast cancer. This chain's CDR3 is CASSPGQGGYTEAFF. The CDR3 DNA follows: TGTGCCAGCTCACCTGGACAGGGTGGGTACACTGAAGCTTTCTTT.